This record looks at one TCR beta chain sequence and its context. These data come from a study of tissue T cells after allogeneic stem cell transplantation. As for the study in general: Four unmodified and three CD34-selected T-cell-depleted grafts went to graft-versus-host disease patients. All graft-versus-host disease patients had gastrointestinal involvement and received several lines of directed therapy.

Losses at the gene ends were 2 bases for V and 4 bases for J; bases not matched to a gene: 6. CDR3 size: 16 residues. Germline V lookup: CDR1 MNHEY, CDR2 SVGAGI. Clones were read by immunoSEQ multiplex PCR, and TCRdb kept only the in-frame ones, dropping some. The data contain 35,000 to 50,000 clones, around nine tenths of them singletons. The chain is built from TRBV6-5 and TRBJ2-7; the match to TRBD2 covers 12 bases. Sequences were derived from blood, sampled before transplantation. This TCR was sampled from a woman aged 35-75 years who later had graft-versus-host disease after an allogeneic stem cell transplant. The CDR3 protein is CASSYHGLAGTYEQYF. CDR3 DNA sequence: TGTGCCAGCAGTTACCATGGACTAGCGGGAACGTACGAGCAGTACTTC.